This T cell receptor beta chain was recovered during a study of T cell repertoires in ileal Crohn's disease (dated by TCRdb to the late 2010s). With respect to the entire study: The median duration of disease was about 7.3 years, and at the time of surgery around 40% of patients were active smokers. Every patient underwent surgery because of a complication, which was stricturing disease in around 61% of cases and penetrating disease in about 39%. Postoperative therapy was given to about half of the patients, with thiopurines administered to under 12 patients and anti-TNF agents administered to more than 15 patients. A prospective multicentre cohort supplied the roughly 57 Crohn's disease patients whose TCR repertoires were analysed. The study ran alongside a multicentre cohort designed to identify predictors of early endoscopic recurrence after ileocolonic resection. Endoscopic postoperative recurrence was defined by a Rutgeerts score above i0. The study sequenced fewer than 200 mucosal samples from 57 patients, taken at several locations on the surgical specimen and at postoperative endoscopy.

Details on this clone: Its antigen is not yet known. Per-base quality was not reported, and no clone a single base away is much larger than it.

Roughly 0.55 micrograms of biopsy DNA per sample were submitted for commercial TCRB immunosequencing. Adaptive Biotechnology amplified the CDR3 regions from genomic DNA with a two-step multiplex PCR designed to control amplification bias. Primers for every V and J gene segment were used in the first PCR, and barcodes and Illumina adapters were added in the second PCR. CDR3 libraries were sequenced using an Illumina instrument. On the authors' methods: The analysis drew on both the pipelines supplied by the vendor and custom analysis of the raw data in R/Bioconductor running R version 3.3.0. Clonality, ranging from 0 to 1, was calculated as the inverse of the normalised Shannon entropy of all productive clones. High-frequency clones were defined as the share of the repertoire occupied by the top 100 clones, with only clones passing a 95% confidence test being retained. The Simpson index measured repertoire diversity, and the Morisita-Horn index measured overlap between samples. TCRdb took this table from immuneACCESS and kept in-frame rearrangements with V and J called. Such tables lack part of the clones; where checked against another copy, unresolved V genes explain under half of the gap, and the rest is unexplained. V and J calls and clone size follow that table, whereas D and trimming were derived from the DNA. For this sample the table gives around 14,000 clones, of which over 65% were detected only once. The ten most abundant clones make up around 4.5% of the sample.

To be eligible, patients had to be adults with ileal or ileocolonic Crohn's disease and an indication for ileocolonic resection. Whole ileal mucosal biopsies were stored frozen at -80°C before DNA extraction. A TRizol-based method was used to extract genomic DNA from the frozen whole biopsies, and the DNA was quantified with a NanoDrop 2000 spectrophotometer. The CDR3 has 17 amino acids, counting the end cysteine and phenylalanine. This entry keeps only the CDR3 DNA: 51 bases, framed from base 1. According to the germline V gene, CDR1 reads SQVTM and CDR2 reads ANQGSEA. Germline trimming: 5 bases from V, 9 bases from J; junction bases outside gene matches: 19. What the research found in general, with its limitations: More high-frequency clones were carried by sorted CD8 T cells than by CD4 T cells, suggesting that mucosal expansions were mainly CD8. Endoscopic recurrence was found to be associated with higher high-frequency clone percentages at surgery, and recurrence was observed in all patients with clonality above 26.8% (18/57). Patients who were active smokers at surgery had a significantly higher proportion of clonal expansions than non-smokers (about 25% vs 20%, p=0.02). Mucosal CD4 and CD8 T cells were sorted and sequenced only in a subgroup of patients, the size of which was not stated.

The rearranged chain carries TRBV29-1 and TRBJ2-1, with TRBD1 matching 10 junction bases. The TCR was taken from an adult with Crohn's disease. The sequencing sample was made of ileal tissue. The CDR3 has the sequence CSVSQIGDRGLRGEQFF. The sequence in DNA is TGCAGCGTTTCCCAGATCGGGGACAGGGGTCTTCGTGGTGAGCAGTTCTTC.